The clone carrying this T cell receptor beta chain was recorded many times. Its antigen is unidentified. These data come from a study of T cell repertoires in cytomegalovirus infection. About the research overall: Matching HLA type, along with CMV infection, was indicated by public TCR beta signatures. Study-wide results and limits: In two of eight donors, the top clonotype was HLA-C-restricted CMV-specific.

Per germline, CDR1 DFQATT and CDR2 SNEGSKA (reference sequence). With V trimmed by 6 bases and J by 3 bases, 7 bases remained unmatched. CDR3 length: 13 amino acids. TCRdb called the reads again in MiXCR, with one record for every CDR3 protein. The sample carries fewer than 550,000 distinct CDR3 sequences, 11% recorded once. The chain has TRBV20-1 and TRBJ2-7; 8 bases are shared with TRBD1. Source material: PBMCs. The TCR comes from a human donor in good health (CMV status not recorded). Some clones in this sample may be carry-over from other donors' samples. The CDR3 here is CSAPGTGFYEQYF. CDR3 sequence (DNA): TGCAGTGCCCCCGGGACAGGTTTCTACGAGCAGTACTTC.